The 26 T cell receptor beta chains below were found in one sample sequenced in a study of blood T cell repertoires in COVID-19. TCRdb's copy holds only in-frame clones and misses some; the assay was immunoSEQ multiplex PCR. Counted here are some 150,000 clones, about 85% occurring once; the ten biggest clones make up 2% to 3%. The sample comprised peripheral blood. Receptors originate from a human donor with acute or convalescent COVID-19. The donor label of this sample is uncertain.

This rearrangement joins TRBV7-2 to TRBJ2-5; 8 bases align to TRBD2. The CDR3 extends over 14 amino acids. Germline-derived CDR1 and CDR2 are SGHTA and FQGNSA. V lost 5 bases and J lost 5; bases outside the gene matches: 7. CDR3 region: CASSPGGVAETQYF. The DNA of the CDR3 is TGTGCCAGCAGCCCGGGGGGGGTCGCGGAGACCCAGTACTTC.

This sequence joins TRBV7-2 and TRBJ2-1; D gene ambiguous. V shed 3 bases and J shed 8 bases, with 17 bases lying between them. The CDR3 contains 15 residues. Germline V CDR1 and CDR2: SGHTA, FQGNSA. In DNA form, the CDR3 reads TGTGCCAGCAGCTTTGGGCTACAAATGGCGTATGAGCAGTTCTTC. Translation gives CASSFGLQMAYEQFF. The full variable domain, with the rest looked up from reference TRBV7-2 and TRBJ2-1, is GAGVSQSPSNKVTEKGKDVELRCDPISGHTALYWYRQSLGQGLEFLIYFQGNSAPDKSGLPSDRFSAERTGGSVSTLTIQRTQQEDSAVYLCASSFGLQMAYEQFFGPGTRLTVL.

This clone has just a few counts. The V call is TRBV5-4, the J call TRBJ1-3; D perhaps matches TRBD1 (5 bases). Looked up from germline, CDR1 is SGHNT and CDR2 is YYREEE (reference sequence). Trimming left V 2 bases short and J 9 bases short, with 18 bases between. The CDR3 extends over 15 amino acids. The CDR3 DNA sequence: TGTGCCAGCAGCTTACACGGAGGGGCGAGGGGCACCATATATTTT. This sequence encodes CASSLHGGARGTIYF.

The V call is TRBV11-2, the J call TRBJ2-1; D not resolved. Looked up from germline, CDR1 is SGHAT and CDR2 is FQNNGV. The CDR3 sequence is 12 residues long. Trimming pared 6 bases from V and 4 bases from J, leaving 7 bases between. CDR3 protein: CASSLPYNEQFF. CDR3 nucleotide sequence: TGTGCCAGCAGTTTACCATACAATGAGCAGTTCTTC.

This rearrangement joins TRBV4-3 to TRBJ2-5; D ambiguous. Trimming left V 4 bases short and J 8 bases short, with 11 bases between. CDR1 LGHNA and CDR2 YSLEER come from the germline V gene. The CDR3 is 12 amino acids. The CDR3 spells CASSRDSDTQYF. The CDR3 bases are TGCGCCAGCAGCCGCGACTCAGATACCCAGTACTTC.

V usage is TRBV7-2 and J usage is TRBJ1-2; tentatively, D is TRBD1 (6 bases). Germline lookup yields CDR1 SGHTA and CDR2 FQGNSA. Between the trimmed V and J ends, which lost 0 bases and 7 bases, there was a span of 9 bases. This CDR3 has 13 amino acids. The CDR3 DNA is TGTGCCAGCAGCTTAGCGGGACAAAGTGGCTACACCTTC. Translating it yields CASSLAGQSGYTF.

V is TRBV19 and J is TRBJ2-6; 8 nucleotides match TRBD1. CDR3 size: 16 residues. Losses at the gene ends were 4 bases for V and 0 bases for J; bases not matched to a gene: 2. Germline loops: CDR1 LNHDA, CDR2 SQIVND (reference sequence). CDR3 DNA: TGTGCCAGTAGTACTCAGGGGGCCTCTGGGGCCAACGTCCTGACTTTC. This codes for CASSTQGASGANVLTF.

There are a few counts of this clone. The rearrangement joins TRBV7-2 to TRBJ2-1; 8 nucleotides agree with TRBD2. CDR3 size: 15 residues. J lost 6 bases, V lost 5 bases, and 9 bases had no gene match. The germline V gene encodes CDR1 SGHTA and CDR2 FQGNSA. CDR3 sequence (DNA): TGTGCCAGCAGCCTACAAGCGGGAGCGCGCAATGAGCAGTTCTTC. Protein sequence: CASSLQAGARNEQFF.

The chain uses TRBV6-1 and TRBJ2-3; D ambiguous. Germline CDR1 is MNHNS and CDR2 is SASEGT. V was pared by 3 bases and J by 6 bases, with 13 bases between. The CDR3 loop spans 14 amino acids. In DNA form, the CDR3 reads TGTGCCAGCAGTGATTCGGTAGCACGGGATACGCAGTATTTT. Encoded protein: CASSDSVARDTQYF.

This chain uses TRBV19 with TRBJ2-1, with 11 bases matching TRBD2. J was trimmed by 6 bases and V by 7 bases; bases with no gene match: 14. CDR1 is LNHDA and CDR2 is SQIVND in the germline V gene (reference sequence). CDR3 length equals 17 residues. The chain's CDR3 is CASTSRTSGLSGNEQFF. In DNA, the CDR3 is TGTGCCAGTACGAGTCGGACTAGCGGGTTATCCGGCAATGAGCAGTTCTTC.

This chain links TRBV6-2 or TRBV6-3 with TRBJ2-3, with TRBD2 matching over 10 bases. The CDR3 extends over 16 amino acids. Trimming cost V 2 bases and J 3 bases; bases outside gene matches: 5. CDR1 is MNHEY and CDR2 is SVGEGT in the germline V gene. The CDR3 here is CASSYKAGGQTDTQYF. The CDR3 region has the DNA TGTGCCAGCAGTTACAAAGCGGGAGGGCAAACAGATACGCAGTATTTT.

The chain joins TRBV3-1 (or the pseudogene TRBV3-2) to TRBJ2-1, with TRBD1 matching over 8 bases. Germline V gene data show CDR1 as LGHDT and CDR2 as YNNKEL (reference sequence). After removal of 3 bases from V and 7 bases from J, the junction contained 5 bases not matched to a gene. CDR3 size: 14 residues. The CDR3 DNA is TGTGCCAGCAGCCACGGACAGGGTAAGAATGAGCAGTTCTTC. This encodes CASSHGQGKNEQFF.

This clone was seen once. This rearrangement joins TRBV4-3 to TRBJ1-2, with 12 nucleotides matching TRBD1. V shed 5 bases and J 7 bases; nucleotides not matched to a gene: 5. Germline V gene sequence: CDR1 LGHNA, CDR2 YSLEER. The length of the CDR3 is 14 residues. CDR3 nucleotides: TGCGCCAGCAGCACGGGACAGGGGGCCGGTGGCTACACCTTC. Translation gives CASSTGQGAGGYTF.

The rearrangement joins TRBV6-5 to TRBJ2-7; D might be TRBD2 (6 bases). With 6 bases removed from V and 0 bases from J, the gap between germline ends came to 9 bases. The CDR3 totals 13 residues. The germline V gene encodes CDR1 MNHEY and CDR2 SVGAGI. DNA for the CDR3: TGTGCCAGCAGGCGGCGGGACTCCTACGAGCAGTACGTC. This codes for CASRRRDSYEQYV.

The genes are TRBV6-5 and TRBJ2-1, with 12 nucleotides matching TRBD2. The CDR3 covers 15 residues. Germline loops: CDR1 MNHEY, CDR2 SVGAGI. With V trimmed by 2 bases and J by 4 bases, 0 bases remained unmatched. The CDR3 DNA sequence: TGTGCCAGCAGTTACGGACTAGCGGGATACAATGAGCAGTTCTTC. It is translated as CASSYGLAGYNEQFF.

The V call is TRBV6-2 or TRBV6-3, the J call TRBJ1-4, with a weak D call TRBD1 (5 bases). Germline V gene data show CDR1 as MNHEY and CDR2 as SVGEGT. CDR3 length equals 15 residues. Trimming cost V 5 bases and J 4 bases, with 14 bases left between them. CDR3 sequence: CASSIDGGDNEKLFF. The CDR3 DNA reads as TGTGCCAGCAGTATCGACGGGGGGGATAATGAAAAACTGTTTTTT.

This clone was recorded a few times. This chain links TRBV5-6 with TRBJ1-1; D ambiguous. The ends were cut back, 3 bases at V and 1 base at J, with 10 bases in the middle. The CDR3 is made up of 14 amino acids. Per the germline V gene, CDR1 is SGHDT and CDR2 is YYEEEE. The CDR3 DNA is TGTGCCAGCAGCTCACCGATCGGGAACACTGAAGCTTTCTTT. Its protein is CASSSPIGNTEAFF.

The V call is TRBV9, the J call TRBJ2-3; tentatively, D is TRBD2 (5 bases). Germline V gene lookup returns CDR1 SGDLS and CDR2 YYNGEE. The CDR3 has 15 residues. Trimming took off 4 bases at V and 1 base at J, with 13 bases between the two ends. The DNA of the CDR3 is TGTGCCAGCAGCACCTCGGGGTCCCGCACAGATACGCAGTATTTT. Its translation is CASSTSGSRTDTQYF.

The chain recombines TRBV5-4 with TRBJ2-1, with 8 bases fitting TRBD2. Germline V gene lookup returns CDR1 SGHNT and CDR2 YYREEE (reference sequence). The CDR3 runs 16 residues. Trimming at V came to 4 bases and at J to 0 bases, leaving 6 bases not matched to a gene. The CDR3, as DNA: TGTGCCAGCAGCCCCGGCGGGGGGAGCTCCTACAATGAGCAGTTCTTC. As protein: CASSPGGGSSYNEQFF.

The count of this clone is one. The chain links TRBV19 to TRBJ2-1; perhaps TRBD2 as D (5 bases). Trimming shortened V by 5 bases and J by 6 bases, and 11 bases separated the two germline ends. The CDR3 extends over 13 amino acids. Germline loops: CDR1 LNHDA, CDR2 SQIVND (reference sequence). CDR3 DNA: TGTGCCAGTAGTGGCGACTACTTCAATGAGCAGTTCTTC. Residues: CASSGDYFNEQFF.

CDR3 bases: TGTGCCAGCAGCCAAGAGGTGCAGGCGAAAGCTTTCTTT. This codes for CASSQEVQAKAFF. The chain uses TRBV14 and TRBJ1-1; no clear D gene. Trimming left V 0 bases short and J 9 bases short, with 11 bases between. The CDR3 spans 13 residues. From germline, CDR1 is SGHDN and CDR2 FVKESK. Filled out from reference TRBV14 and TRBJ1-1, the complete variable domain reads EAGVTQFPSHSVIEKGQTVTLRCDPISGHDNLYWYRRVMGKEIKFLLHFVKESKQDESGMPNNRFLAERTGGTYSTLKVQPAELEDSGVYFCASSQEVQAKAFFGQGTRLTVV.

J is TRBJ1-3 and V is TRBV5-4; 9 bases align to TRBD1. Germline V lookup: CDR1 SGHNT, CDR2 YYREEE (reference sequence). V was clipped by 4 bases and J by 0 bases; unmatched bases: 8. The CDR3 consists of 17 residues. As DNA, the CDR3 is TGTGCCAGCAGCACCGGGACAGGGCGCGTCTCTGGAAACACCATATATTTT. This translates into CASSTGTGRVSGNTIYF.

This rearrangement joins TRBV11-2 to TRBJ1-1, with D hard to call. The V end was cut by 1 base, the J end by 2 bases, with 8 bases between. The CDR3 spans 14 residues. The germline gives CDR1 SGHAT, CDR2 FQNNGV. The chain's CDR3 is CASSLVNPNTEAFF. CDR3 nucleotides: TGTGCCAGCAGCTTAGTAAATCCTAACACTGAAGCTTTCTTT.

The CDR3 DNA sequence: TGTGCCAGCAGCCGGGCAAACCCGGGATCAACTGAAGCTTTCTTT. It yields the protein CASSRANPGSTEAFF. The genes are TRBV11-2 and TRBJ1-1; no reliable D call. The germline V gene has CDR1 SGHAT and CDR2 FQNNGV. There are 15 residues in the CDR3. V was pared by 5 bases and J by 5 bases, with 18 bases between.

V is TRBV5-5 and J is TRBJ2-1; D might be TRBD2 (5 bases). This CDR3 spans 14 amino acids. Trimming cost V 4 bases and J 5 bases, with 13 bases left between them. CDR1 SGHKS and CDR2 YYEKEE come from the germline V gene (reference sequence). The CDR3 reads CASSQARVNNEQFF. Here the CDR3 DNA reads TGTGCCAGCAGCCAGGCGCGGGTCAACAATGAGCAGTTCTTC.

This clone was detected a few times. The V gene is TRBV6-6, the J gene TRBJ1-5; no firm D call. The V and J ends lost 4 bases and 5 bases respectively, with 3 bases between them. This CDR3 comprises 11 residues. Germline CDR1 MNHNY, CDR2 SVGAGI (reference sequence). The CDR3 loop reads CASSSDQPQHF. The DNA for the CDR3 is TGTGCCAGCAGTTCCGATCAGCCCCAGCATTTT.